These T cell receptor beta chains were read from a single sample in a study of shared clonotypes between healthy human individuals. Sequenced by immunoSEQ multiplex PCR; TCRdb stores in-frame clones only, minus some. The data hold roughly 300,000 clones, with around 86% observed a single time. The sequencing sample was made of memory CD8+ T cells sorted from blood. All receptors come from a man aged 18-30 years in good health. The CDR3 runs from the conserved cysteine through the conserved F or W. Clone size is stated in some rows and not others, as once, few, many or a class when expanded.

V	J	length	size	CDR3
TRBV5-4	TRBJ1-1	14	NA	CASSFYTGNTEAFF
TRBV4-3	TRBJ2-7	16	NA	CASSQDWYARDYEQYF
TRBV4-1	TRBJ2-1	17	few	CASSSRLGDWAYNEQFF
TRBV7-9	TRBJ1-5	16	NA	CASSQHPRTYREPQHF
TRBV4-1	NA	16	NA	CASSQEGQGQSYEQYF
TRBV7-2	TRBJ1-2	13	NA	CASSPLVRGGGTF
TRBV11-2	TRBJ2-3	16	NA	CASSYKRGASTDTQYF
TRBV5-1	TRBJ1-2	13	NA	CASSFWRPYGYTF
TRBV9	TRBJ2-2	15	NA	CASSVRLSNTGELFF
TRBV29-1	TRBJ2-3	15	NA	CSVEDRREFTDTQYF
TRBV2	TRBJ2-1	14	few	CASRLAGAGNEQFF
TRBV13	TRBJ2-3	12	NA	CASSLNTDTQYF
TRBV7-8	TRBJ1-5	15	NA	CASSTGVGSNQPQHF
TRBV6-5	TRBJ2-2	13	NA	CASSLGGAGELFF
TRBV6-6	TRBJ2-1	13	NA	CASSWDEPNEQFF
TRBV12-5	TRBJ1-2	13	once	CASGTGTLIGYTF
TRBV27	TRBJ2-7	12	NA	CASSLSGMEQYF
TRBV5-5	TRBJ2-7	13	many	CASSLGGGYEQYF
TRBV27	TRBJ2-7	15	NA	CASSLIDRAFSEQYF
TRBV6-5	TRBJ2-3	13	NA	CASSAGEGDTQYF
TRBV27	TRBJ1-6	14	once	CASTTLGPTSPLHF
TRBV2	TRBJ2-7	12	NA	CASETAAYEQYF
TRBV9	TRBJ2-1	14	few	CASSESGTTDEQFF
TRBV15	TRBJ2-3	17	NA	CATSRPTGGISTDTQYF
TRBV18	TRBJ2-7	14	NA	CASSGRDSKYEQYF
TRBV29-1	TRBJ1-2	14	NA	CSVDGGTTNYGYTF
TRBV27	TRBJ2-3	14	NA	CASTLGGTADTQYF
TRBV6-1	TRBJ2-7	15	NA	CASTWSRLHSREQYF
TRBV2	TRBJ2-5	14	NA	CASSAGQGTETQYF
TRBV5-4	TRBJ2-7	13	NA	CASSWDRGDEQYF
TRBV28	TRBJ2-7	13	once	CASSSLGLLEQYF
TRBV27	TRBJ2-7	15	NA	CASSLYRGSGYEQYF
TRBV7-2	TRBJ1-5	19	NA	CASSLEAGLSTIANQPQHF
TRBV6-1	TRBJ2-7	16	NA	CASSEVGTDSSYEQYF
TRBV19	TRBJ1-3	16	few	CASSVGHRALGNTIYF
TRBV2	TRBJ2-2	15	once	CASSEVVRYTGELFF
TRBV30	TRBJ1-6	16	NA	CAWSVESSSYNSPLHF
TRBV6-6	TRBJ1-2	13	NA	CASSYRQGYGYTF
TRBV5-1	TRBJ1-1	16	NA	CASSLGFEGENTEAFF